The entry below gives a single T cell receptor (beta chain) sequence along with its context. Its antigen is not known. This entry comes from a study of CD8 T cells in ankylosing spondylitis. Study-wide findings and caveats: It appeared that ankylosing spondylitis blood was characterized by a TCR beta motif of roughly 8 highly homologous variants. There was reportedly significant enrichment of clones that were disease-linked in matched ankylosing spondylitis synovial fluid.

The authors made TCR beta libraries by quantitative 5'-RACE with molecular barcodes. TCRdb itself ran the 5' RACE reads through MiXCR, one entry per CDR3 protein. The table lists some 800,000 distinct CDR3 sequences, approximately 12% of them singletons, with roughly 0.51% in the top ten. Sequenced input: blood, either unsorted or a sorted T cell fraction (not recorded which). This clonotype was obtained from a male donor with ankylosing spondylitis.

CDR3 DNA sequence: TGTGCCAGCAGTTTTGGCCCTGACTCACCCCTCCACTTT. Its translation: CASSFGPDSPLHF. The gene calls are TRBV12-3 or TRBV12-4 and TRBJ1-6; no reliable D call. V shed 3 bases and J shed 10 bases, with 10 bases lying between them. There are 13 residues in the CDR3.